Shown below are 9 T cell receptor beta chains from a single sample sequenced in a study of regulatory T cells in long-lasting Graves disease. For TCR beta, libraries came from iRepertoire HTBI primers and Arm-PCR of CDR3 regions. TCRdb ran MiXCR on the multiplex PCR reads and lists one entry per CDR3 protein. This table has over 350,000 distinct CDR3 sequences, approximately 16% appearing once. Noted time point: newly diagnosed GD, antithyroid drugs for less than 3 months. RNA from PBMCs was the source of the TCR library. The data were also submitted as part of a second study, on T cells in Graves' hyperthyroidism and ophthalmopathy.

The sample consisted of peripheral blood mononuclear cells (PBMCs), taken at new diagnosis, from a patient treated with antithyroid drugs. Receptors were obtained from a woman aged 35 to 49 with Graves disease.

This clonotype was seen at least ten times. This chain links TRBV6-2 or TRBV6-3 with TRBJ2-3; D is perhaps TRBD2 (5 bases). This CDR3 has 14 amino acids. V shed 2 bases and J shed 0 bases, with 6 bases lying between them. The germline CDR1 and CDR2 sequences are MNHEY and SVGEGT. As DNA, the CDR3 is TGTGCCAGCAGTTACGGGGAGAGCACAGATACGCAGTATTTT. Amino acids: CASSYGESTDTQYF.

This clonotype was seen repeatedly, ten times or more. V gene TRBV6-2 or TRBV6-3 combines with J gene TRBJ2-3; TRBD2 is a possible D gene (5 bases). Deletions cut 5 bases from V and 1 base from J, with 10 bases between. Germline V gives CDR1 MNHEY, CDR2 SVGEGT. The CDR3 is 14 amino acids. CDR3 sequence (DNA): TGTGCCAGCAGTGAAGGACTTGGCACAGATACGCAGTATTTT. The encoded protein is CASSEGLGTDTQYF.

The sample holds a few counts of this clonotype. The CDR3, as DNA: TGTGCCAGCAGCTTAGGTCTCGCTCCTTATTATGGCTACACCTTC. Its translation is CASSLGLAPYYGYTF. The chain joins TRBV7-9 to TRBJ1-2, with no clear D. This CDR3 contains 15 residues. V shed 1 base and J shed 5 bases, with 14 bases lying between them. In germline, CDR1 is SEHNR, CDR2 FQNEAQ (reference sequence).

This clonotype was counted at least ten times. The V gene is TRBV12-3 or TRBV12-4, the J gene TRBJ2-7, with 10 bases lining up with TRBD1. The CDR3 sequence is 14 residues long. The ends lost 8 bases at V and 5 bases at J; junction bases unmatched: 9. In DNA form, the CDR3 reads TGTGCCAGCTCCGGGGGACAGGGGTTTAACGAGCAGTACTTC. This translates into CASSGGQGFNEQYF.

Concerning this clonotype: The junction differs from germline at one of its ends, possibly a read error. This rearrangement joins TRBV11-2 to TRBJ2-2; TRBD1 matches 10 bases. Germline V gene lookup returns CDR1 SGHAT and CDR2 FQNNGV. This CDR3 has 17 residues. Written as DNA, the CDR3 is TGTGCCAGCAGCTTTCGACCCGACAGGGGGCACATCGGGGATCTGTTTTTT. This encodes CASSFRPDRGHIGDLFF. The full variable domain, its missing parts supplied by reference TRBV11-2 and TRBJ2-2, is EAGVAQSPRYKIIEKRQSVAFWCNPISGHATLYWYQQILGQGPKLLIQFQNNGVVDDSQLPKDRFSAERLKGVDSTLKIQPAKLEDSAVYLCASSFRPDRGHIGDLFFGEGSRLTVL.

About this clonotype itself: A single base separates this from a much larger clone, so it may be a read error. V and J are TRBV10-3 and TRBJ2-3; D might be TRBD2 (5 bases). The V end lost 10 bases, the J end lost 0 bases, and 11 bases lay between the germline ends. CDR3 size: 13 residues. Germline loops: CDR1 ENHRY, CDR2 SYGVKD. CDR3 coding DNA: TGTGCCACCCCCGGGAAGAGCACAGATACGCAGTATTTT. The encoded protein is CATPGKSTDTQYF.

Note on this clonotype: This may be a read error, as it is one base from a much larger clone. The CDR3: CASSLGLAGGRDYNEQFF. The CDR3 nucleotides are TGTGCCAGCAGCTTGGGACTAGCGGGAGGACGGGACTACAATGAGCAGTTCTTC. This chain links TRBV11-1 with TRBJ2-1; TRBD2 matches at 15 bases. The V gene's germline CDR1 is SGHAT and CDR2 FQDESV (reference sequence). This CDR3 has 18 amino acids. Trimming at V came to 3 bases and at J to 3 bases, leaving 6 bases not matched to a gene.

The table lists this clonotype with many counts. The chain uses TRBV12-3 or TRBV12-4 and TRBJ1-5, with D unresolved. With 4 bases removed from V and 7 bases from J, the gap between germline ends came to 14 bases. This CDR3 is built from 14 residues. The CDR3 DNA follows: TGTGCCAGCAGTTGGACTGAGACTGGGCAGCCCCAGCATTTT. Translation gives CASSWTETGQPQHF.

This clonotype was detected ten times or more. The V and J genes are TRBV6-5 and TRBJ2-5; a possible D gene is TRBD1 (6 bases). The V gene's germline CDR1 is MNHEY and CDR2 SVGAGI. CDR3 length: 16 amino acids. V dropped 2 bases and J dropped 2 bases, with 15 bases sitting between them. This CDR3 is CASSYADRPSQETQYF. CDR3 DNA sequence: TGTGCCAGCAGTTACGCAGACAGGCCTTCTCAAGAGACCCAGTACTTC.